The rows below give T cell receptor beta chains drawn from one sample of a study of prognosis after radiotherapy for stage I lung cancer. TCRdb itself ran the multiplex PCR reads through MiXCR, one entry per CDR3 protein. The repertoire holds around 14,000 distinct CDR3 sequences, with just under 30% as singletons. This material consisted of PBMCs, taken before or after stereotactic body radiation therapy (not recorded which). These receptors were collected from a donor aged 50 or older with non-small cell lung cancer. The CDR3 runs from the conserved cysteine through the conserved F or W. Fields, in order: J gene, V gene, D gene, clone size, CDR3 DNA, CDR3 protein. A D gene is named only where the DNA matches it firmly. Size is stated as how often the clone was seen (once, few, many) or a class if it is expanded.

j_call: TRBJ2-1
v_call: TRBV4-2
d_call: TRBD1
clone_size: many
cdr3_nt: TGTGCCAGCAGCCAGGAACCGGGACAGGCCACTAGAGAGCAGTTCTTC
cdr3_aa: CASSQEPGQATREQFF

j_call: TRBJ2-6
v_call: TRBV7-6
d_call: .
clone_size: once
cdr3_nt: TGTGCCAGCAATAGAACAATGGCCAGTGCCTCTGGGGCCAACGTCCTGACTTTC
cdr3_aa: CASNRTMASASGANVLTF

j_call: TRBJ2-5
v_call: TRBV12-3/TRBV12-4
d_call: TRBD2
clone_size: many
cdr3_nt: TGTGCCAGCAGTTTAATGGCGGGAGGACGAGAGACCCAGTACTTC
cdr3_aa: CASSLMAGGRETQYF

j_call: TRBJ2-7
v_call: TRBV7-9
d_call: .
clone_size: many
cdr3_nt: TGTGCCAGCAGCCCGCTGAGGGACAAGTACGAGCAGTACTTC
cdr3_aa: CASSPLRDKYEQYF

j_call: TRBJ2-7
v_call: TRBV9
d_call: TRBD2
clone_size: many
cdr3_nt: TGTGCCAGCAGCCCCGGGACTAGCGCATCCTACGAGCAGTACTTC
cdr3_aa: CASSPGTSASYEQYF

j_call: TRBJ2-1
v_call: TRBV6-4
d_call: TRBD1
clone_size: once
cdr3_nt: TGTGCCAGCATCCCAATTAGGGACAGGACTAACAATGAGCAGTTCTTC
cdr3_aa: CASIPIRDRTNNEQFF

j_call: TRBJ1-3
v_call: TRBV3-1
d_call: .
clone_size: many
cdr3_nt: TGTGCCAGCAGCCTCGGGGGGGGGGCTGGAAACACCATATATTTT
cdr3_aa: CASSLGGGAGNTIYF

j_call: TRBJ1-1
v_call: TRBV7-8
d_call: TRBD1
clone_size: many
cdr3_nt: TGTGCCAGCAGCTTTCAGGGGGCGCGATCTGAAGCTTTCTTT
cdr3_aa: CASSFQGARSEAFF

j_call: TRBJ2-2
v_call: TRBV5-4
d_call: TRBD1
clone_size: many
cdr3_nt: TGTGCCAGCAGCTCAAATACAGGGGGCCCTCTTTCGACCGGGGAGCTGTTTTTT
cdr3_aa: CASSSNTGGPLSTGELFF

j_call: TRBJ2-1
v_call: TRBV6-5
d_call: TRBD2
clone_size: medium-sized
cdr3_nt: TGTGCCAGCAGTTACGAAATAGCGGGAAGGAATGAGCAGTTCTTC
cdr3_aa: CASSYEIAGRNEQFF

j_call: TRBJ2-2
v_call: TRBV30
d_call: TRBD1
clone_size: many
cdr3_nt: TGTGCCTGGGACAGGGGGCTTGGCGGCGGGGAGCTGTTTTTT
cdr3_aa: CAWDRGLGGGELFF